The 7 T cell receptor beta chains in this list originate from one sample, sequenced in a study of cytomegalovirus exposure and HLA in healthy donors. Amplification used 60 Vbeta primers and 13 Jbeta primers. The assay was immunoSEQ multiplex PCR, and TCRdb's table has in-frame clones only and misses some. The sample records 150,000 to 180,000 clones, 74% being singletons. Input material: PBMCs. The receptors stem from a man younger than 45 in good health and CMV-seronegative.

The rearrangement uses TRBV5-4 and TRBJ1-1; a possible D gene is TRBD1 (5 bases). Trimming took off 1 base at V and 4 bases at J, with 11 bases between the two ends. The CDR3 has 14 amino acids. Germline CDR1 reads SGHNT; CDR2 reads YYREEE (reference sequence). CDR3 region: CASSLKGPGTEAFF. The CDR3 DNA follows: TGTGCCAGCAGCTTGAAGGGGCCGGGCACTGAAGCTTTCTTT.

J is TRBJ2-3 and V is TRBV11-1; 9 positions match TRBD1. Germline CDR1 SGHAT, CDR2 FQDESV (reference sequence). There are 15 residues in the CDR3. J was trimmed by 4 bases and V by 6 bases; bases with no gene match: 8. Here the CDR3 DNA reads TGTGCCAGCAGTTTCCTCGGACAGGGGTCAGATACGCAGTATTTT. It is translated as CASSFLGQGSDTQYF.

This chain joins TRBV5-6 and TRBJ2-1; D perhaps matches TRBD1 (6 bases). This CDR3 contains 13 residues. V was trimmed by 4 bases and J by 4 bases, leaving 9 bases between them. Germline lookup yields CDR1 SGHDT and CDR2 YYEEEE. CDR3 in DNA: TGTGCCAGCAGCCCGGACAGTTACAATGAGCAGTTCTTC. Encoded protein: CASSPDSYNEQFF.

The V call is TRBV28, the J call TRBJ1-6; no clear D. In germline, CDR1 is MDHEN, CDR2 SYDVKM. Trimming took 5 bases from V and 10 from J, leaving 18 bases between them. This CDR3 contains 15 residues. Written as DNA, the CDR3 is TGTGCCAGCAGTCCCCCGGCCGGAAGAGGGTCACCCCTCCACTTT. This codes for CASSPPAGRGSPLHF.

The chain is built from TRBV27 and TRBJ1-2; 9 bases map to TRBD1. The trim removed 6 bases at V and 5 bases at J, leaving 7 bases unmatched. The CDR3 is 14 residues long. Germline CDR1 and CDR2: MNHEY and SMNVEV (reference sequence). The CDR3 coding sequence is TGTGCCAGCAGATTACAGGGGGCGCGGTATGGCTACACCTTC. Amino acid sequence: CASRLQGARYGYTF.

The gene calls are TRBV5-1 and TRBJ2-2; no clear D. V gave up 2 bases and J gave up 3 bases, with 8 bases separating them. The CDR3 consists of 14 residues. Germline V CDR1 and CDR2: SGHRS, YFSETQ. CDR3 amino acids: CASSLAVDTGELFF. DNA for the CDR3: TGCGCCAGCAGCTTAGCCGTAGACACCGGGGAGCTGTTTTTT.

This clone has just a few counts. This chain connects TRBV30 to TRBJ1-6; unclear D gene. Trimming stripped 1 base from V and 12 bases from J, with 10 bases between. The CDR3 runs to 12 residues. CDR1 and CDR2 (germline): GTSNPN, SVGIG (reference sequence). In DNA form, the CDR3 reads TGTGCCTGGAGTGCGGGTTCTCGACCCCTCCACTTT. Translating gives CAWSAGSRPLHF.